Each of the 32 T cell receptor beta chains below was sequenced from the same sample in a study of T cell responses to AZD1222 COVID-19 vaccine (dated by TCRdb to 2020 to 2022). The time point label corresponds to: about 28 days (+/-7) after the second vaccine dose. The library was built by means of the immunoSEQ multiplex PCR assay. Held by TCRdb, this immuneACCESS table contains in-frame sequences only and omits some clones. Under half of the omission traces to an unresolved V gene where checked; the cause of the rest is unknown. In all, the sample holds around 150,000 clones, and around 90% of those were seen once. The top ten clones comprise approximately 6.3% of the sample. The sequencing here drew on peripheral blood, taken 28 days after the second AZD1222 dose. The source of these receptors is an adult who received the AZD1222 COVID-19 vaccine.

This sequence joins TRBV28 and TRBJ2-2; TRBD2 is a possible D gene (6 bases). Germline V gene data show CDR1 as MDHEN and CDR2 as SYDVKM. Trimming shortened V by 7 bases and J by 6 bases, and 15 bases separated the two germline ends. This CDR3 has 14 amino acids. The CDR3: CASKGLPFAGELFF. The CDR3 nucleotides are TGTGCCAGCAAGGGACTCCCGTTTGCCGGGGAGCTGTTTTTT.

The CDR3 nucleotides are TGTGCCAGCAGTTTATCCTGGAGGGCTGAAGCTTTCTTT. Translated: CASSLSWRAEAFF. The J gene is TRBJ1-1, the V gene TRBV28; no reliable D call. V gave up 1 base and J gave up 6 bases, with 9 bases separating them. The CDR3 is 13 amino acids. Germline V gene data show CDR1 as MDHEN and CDR2 as SYDVKM.

This chain joins TRBV29-1 and TRBJ1-6, with TRBD1 matching 7 bases. Germline lookup yields CDR1 SQVTM and CDR2 ANQGSEA. V lost 5 bases to trimming and J lost 3 bases; unmatched junction nucleotides: 4. The CDR3 totals 14 residues. This CDR3 reads CSVRTGGYNSPLHF. The CDR3 coding sequence is TGCAGCGTTAGGACAGGAGGCTATAATTCACCCCTCCACTTT.

The V gene is TRBV4-2, the J gene TRBJ1-5; 7 positions match TRBD1. Germline CDR1 LGHNA, CDR2 YNFKEQ. This CDR3 spans 15 amino acids. V lost 2 bases and J lost 6; bases outside the gene matches: 7. The CDR3 protein is CASSQIQGDSQPQHF. CDR3 in DNA: TGTGCCAGCAGCCAAATTCAGGGGGATAGTCAGCCCCAGCATTTT.

This chain links TRBV3-1 (or the pseudogene TRBV3-2) with TRBJ2-1; D may match TRBD1 or TRBD2 (6 bases each). The germline CDR1 and CDR2 sequences are LGHDT and YNNKEL (reference sequence). The CDR3 loop spans 15 amino acids. Between the trimmed V and J ends, which lost 1 base and 5 bases, there was a span of 12 bases. The chain's CDR3 is CASSQVAGTNNEQFF. The CDR3 DNA follows: TGTGCCAGCAGCCAAGTGGCGGGGACAAACAATGAGCAGTTCTTC.

The chain carries TRBV6-2 or TRBV6-3 and TRBJ2-7; 9 nucleotides agree with TRBD1. Germline lookup yields CDR1 MNHEY and CDR2 SVGEGT. The length of the CDR3 is 14 residues. V lost 5 bases, J lost 7 bases, and 9 bases stayed unmatched. For the CDR3, the DNA is TGTGCCAGCAGTGCACAAGACAGGGGGAGGGAGCAGTACTTC. Translation: CASSAQDRGREQYF.

This chain connects TRBV6-5 to TRBJ1-3; D gene unclear. V was cut by 10 bases and J by 4 bases, with 17 bases left in between. Germline CDR1 is MNHEY and CDR2 is SVGAGI. This CDR3 is 14 amino acids long. The CDR3 sequence is CATPPGDQGNTIYF. As DNA, the CDR3 is TGTGCCACTCCGCCGGGAGATCAAGGAAACACCATATATTTT.

The table lists this clone with a count of one. This chain joins TRBV5-1 and TRBJ2-2, with 8 nucleotides matching TRBD2. The CDR3 runs 15 residues. Germline CDR1 SGHRS, CDR2 YFSETQ. V was pared by 2 bases and J by 6 bases, with 6 bases of the junction left unmatched. CDR3 nucleotides: TGCGCCAGCAGCTTTAGCGGGGATCCGGCCGGGGAGCTGTTTTTT. Its protein is CASSFSGDPAGELFF.

The chain is built from TRBV28 and TRBJ1-3, with 7 bases identical to TRBD1. Germline CDR1 reads MDHEN; CDR2 reads SYDVKM. V lost 5 bases, J lost 3 bases, and 10 bases stayed unmatched. The CDR3 covers 16 residues. CDR3 amino acids: CASSQEGAGFGNTIYF. The CDR3 DNA is TGTGCCAGCAGTCAGGAGGGGGCGGGGTTTGGAAACACCATATATTTT.

The rearrangement joins TRBV7-2 to TRBJ1-3; no clear D. Trimming left V 1 base short and J 0 bases short, with 13 bases between. Germline V gene sequence: CDR1 SGHTA, CDR2 FQGNSA. The CDR3 totals 17 residues. CDR3 bases: TGTGCCAGCAGCTTAGTTTTTGGCAGCCCCTCTGGAAACACCATATATTTT. It is translated as CASSLVFGSPSGNTIYF.

The chain combines TRBV6-6 with TRBJ1-6; 9 nucleotides align to TRBD1. The CDR3 consists of 14 residues. V was clipped by 5 bases and J by 14 bases; unmatched bases: 10. CDR1 and CDR2 from the germline V gene are MNHNY and SVGAGI (reference sequence). The CDR3, as DNA: TGTGCCAGCAGTCGGACAGGGGCGCTAAGGGCCCTCCACTTT. As protein: CASSRTGALRALHF.

The chain carries TRBV10-3 and TRBJ1-5; D is possibly TRBD1 (6 bases). With 8 bases removed from V and 7 bases from J, the gap between germline ends came to 15 bases. Germline V lookup: CDR1 ENHRY, CDR2 SYGVKD. This CDR3 region has 13 residues. CDR3 region: CAIGVQGYQPQHF. CDR3 nucleotides: TGTGCCATCGGGGTGCAGGGGTACCAGCCCCAGCATTTT.

The J gene is TRBJ1-2, the V gene TRBV10-3; 8 positions agree with TRBD1. The V gene's germline CDR1 is ENHRY and CDR2 SYGVKD. V lost 5 bases to trimming and J lost 6 bases; unmatched junction nucleotides: 11. The CDR3 runs 15 residues. Here the CDR3 reads CAISRTGWAWDGYTF. CDR3 DNA: TGTGCCATCAGTCGGACAGGGTGGGCGTGGGATGGCTACACCTTC.

The CDR3: CAWRGRVGTEAFF. CDR3 coding DNA: TGTGCCTGGAGAGGCAGGGTGGGGACTGAAGCTTTCTTT. V gene TRBV30 combines with J gene TRBJ1-1, with D perhaps matching TRBD1 (5 bases). Germline CDR1 and CDR2: GTSNPN and SVGIG (reference sequence). Trimming removed 3 bases at V and 5 bases at J, with 13 bases between. The CDR3 contains 13 residues.

This chain uses TRBV6-5 with TRBJ2-5; D is perhaps TRBD2 (6 bases). Germline V lookup: CDR1 MNHEY, CDR2 SVGAGI. V was pared by 6 bases and J by 4 bases, with 15 bases between. The CDR3 is 14 residues long. Written as DNA, the CDR3 is TGTGCCAGCAGGGGGGACTTCAGAGGAGAGACCCAGTACTTC. This sequence encodes CASRGDFRGETQYF.

The V and J genes are TRBV25-1 and TRBJ1-1; a weak D match, TRBD1 (5 bases). CDR1 is MGHDK, CDR2 SYGVNS, per germline. With 4 bases removed from V and 5 bases from J, the gap between germline ends came to 14 bases. This CDR3 is 14 amino acids long. CDR3 amino acids: CASSAGPGWTEAFF. In nucleotides, the CDR3 is TGTGCCAGCAGTGCAGGGCCGGGGTGGACTGAAGCTTTCTTT.

This clone was seen a single time. The chain carries TRBV28 and TRBJ2-2, with 9 bases lining up with TRBD1. Germline CDR1 and CDR2: MDHEN and SYDVKM. The CDR3 sequence is 15 residues long. The V segment lost 7 bases and the J segment 6 bases; nucleotides outside the gene matches: 9. The chain's CDR3 is CASNLGQGIAGELFF. The DNA of the CDR3 is TGTGCCAGCAACCTGGGACAGGGTATAGCCGGGGAGCTGTTTTTT.

The genes are TRBV6-5 and TRBJ1-3; D is unresolved. This CDR3 region has 16 residues. V lost 0 bases, J lost 1 base, and 10 bases lay in between. The germline V gene has CDR1 MNHEY and CDR2 SVGAGI. Written as DNA, the CDR3 is TGTGCCAGCAGTTACTCGATGCGTCCTTCTGGAAACACCATATATTTT. Its protein is CASSYSMRPSGNTIYF.

The genes are TRBV15 and TRBJ2-2, with TRBD1 identical over 10 bases. The CDR3 covers 16 residues. Germline-derived CDR1 and CDR2 are LNHNV and YYDKDF (reference sequence). Unmatched junction bases numbered 9, after V lost 5 bases and J lost 6 bases. CDR3 DNA sequence: TGTGCCACCAGCCAACGTCGGGACAGGGGTCCCGGGGAGCTGTTTTTT. Encoded protein: CATSQRRDRGPGELFF.

In its sample, this clone was seen a few times. The rearrangement joins TRBV28 to TRBJ1-2; no clear D gene. This CDR3 is 12 amino acids long. The V and J ends lost 6 bases and 5 bases respectively, with 10 bases between them. Germline values: CDR1 MDHEN, CDR2 SYDVKM. The CDR3 DNA follows: TGTGCCAGCAGCCTGGAGTCATATGGCTACACCTTC. Translation gives CASSLESYGYTF.

This chain joins TRBV5-5 and TRBJ1-2; D unresolved. This CDR3 is built from 13 residues. Per the germline V gene, CDR1 is SGHKS and CDR2 is YYEKEE (reference sequence). The germline V and J ends were trimmed by 0 bases and 9 bases, with 12 bases remaining between them. The chain's CDR3 is CASSLGRQDRYTF. Written as DNA, the CDR3 is TGTGCCAGCAGCTTGGGGCGGCAGGATCGCTACACCTTC.

This sequence joins TRBV4-1 and TRBJ1-4; D not certain. The germline CDR1 and CDR2 sequences are MGHRA and YSYEKL. The V end was cut by 4 bases, the J end by 8 bases, with 11 bases between. This CDR3 region has 13 residues. CDR3 region: CASSLTAGEKLFF. As DNA, the CDR3 is TGCGCCAGCAGCCTCACCGCCGGGGAAAAACTGTTTTTT.

This chain links TRBV6-5 with TRBJ2-7, with 10 bases that match TRBD1. The J segment lost 3 bases and the V segment lost 7 bases, leaving 6 bases of the junction unmatched. Germline CDR1 MNHEY, CDR2 SVGAGI. This CDR3 spans 14 amino acids. CDR3 in DNA: TGTGCCAGCAAAAGAGGACAGGGGGTCTACGAGCAGTACTTC. The encoded protein is CASKRGQGVYEQYF.

The V and J genes are TRBV19 and TRBJ1-1, with TRBD1 identical over 9 bases. With 6 bases clipped from V and 8 bases from J, the junction kept 13 bases outside the gene matches. CDR3 length equals 15 residues. Per germline, CDR1 LNHDA and CDR2 SQIVND (reference sequence). Here the CDR3 reads CASRPGTGSLWEAFF. The CDR3, as DNA: TGTGCCAGTAGACCCGGGACAGGGAGTTTGTGGGAAGCTTTCTTT.

The chain is built from TRBV30 and TRBJ1-2; weak D call: TRBD1 (5 bases). CDR3 size: 16 residues. V shed 1 base and J shed 6 bases, with 21 bases lying between them. Germline V gene lookup returns CDR1 GTSNPN and CDR2 SVGIG (reference sequence). Here the CDR3 DNA reads TGTGCCTGGAGTGGTTTAACCGGGACGGCGAGCGATGGCTACACCTTC. It codes for CAWSGLTGTASDGYTF.

This clone was recorded once. The V and J genes are TRBV5-6 and TRBJ1-2; possible D gene TRBD1, 6 bases. Germline-derived CDR1 and CDR2 are SGHDT and YYEEEE. With 2 bases removed from V and 4 bases from J, the gap between germline ends came to 12 bases. The CDR3 is 14 residues long. The CDR3 DNA sequence: TGTGCCAGCAGCTTATCTGGCAGGGGCTATGGCTACACCTTC. Translating gives CASSLSGRGYGYTF.

This clone was seen a few times. The V gene is TRBV7-8, the J gene TRBJ1-2; D is perhaps TRBD1 (6 bases). The CDR3 extends over 15 amino acids. CDR1 is SGHVS, CDR2 FQNEAQ, per germline. V lost 5 bases to trimming and J lost 4 bases, with 17 bases between them. The CDR3 protein is CASSQFQGPSYGYTF. In DNA, the CDR3 is TGTGCCAGCAGCCAATTTCAGGGGCCCAGCTATGGCTACACCTTC.

The chain recombines TRBV19 with TRBJ1-4, with 7 bases fitting TRBD1. CDR3 length: 15 residues. V gave up 9 bases and J gave up 8 bases; unmatched junction bases: 15. The germline V gene encodes CDR1 LNHDA and CDR2 SQIVND (reference sequence). CDR3 sequence reads: CASRDRGSGKEKLFF. The CDR3 DNA follows: TGTGCCAGCCGGGACAGAGGGTCGGGTAAAGAAAAACTGTTTTTT.

This clone was seen once. The chain employs TRBV7-5 and TRBJ1-5. TRBV7-5 is noted as a pseudogene. The CDR3 runs 15 residues. The CDR3 coding sequence is TGTGCCAGAAGCTTAATCTGTGGGGGAAATCAGCCCCAGCATTTT. Protein: CARSLICGGNQPQHF.

This clone was picked up one time. The rearrangement uses TRBV11-3 and TRBJ1-5, with 7 bases that match TRBD1. This CDR3 contains 20 residues. Germline-derived CDR1 and CDR2 are SGHNT and YENEEA. The ends lost 7 bases at V and 0 bases at J; junction bases unmatched: 21. The CDR3 is CASTLGTTGAGFYSNQPQHF. CDR3 DNA: TGTGCCAGCACCTTGGGGACCACAGGGGCTGGTTTTTATAGCAATCAGCCCCAGCATTTT.

V gene TRBV3-1 (or the pseudogene TRBV3-2) combines with J gene TRBJ2-5, with D possibly TRBD2 on 6 matching bases. V was trimmed by 2 bases and J by 10 bases, leaving 14 bases between them. Looked up from germline, CDR1 is LGHDT and CDR2 is YNNKEL (reference sequence). The CDR3 is 13 residues long. CDR3 DNA: TGTGCCAGCAGCCAACTCAAACGACTAGGCCAGTACTTC. It yields the protein CASSQLKRLGQYF.

This clone is a singleton in its sample. The chain links TRBV6-2 or TRBV6-3 to TRBJ2-1, with 9 bases matching TRBD2. The CDR3 has 17 residues. Germline values: CDR1 MNHEY, CDR2 SVGEGT. The J segment lost 3 bases and the V segment lost 2 bases, leaving 8 bases of the junction unmatched. The CDR3 DNA reads TGTGCCAGCAGTTACACAATGGCGGGAGGGCGCTACAATGAGCAGTTCTTC. It codes for CASSYTMAGGRYNEQFF.